This T cell receptor (beta chain) was captured by sequencing in a study of vaccination effects on CD4 cells after COVID-19. Study-wide points: Healthy vaccinees had only 1 of 255 vaccine-induced clones cross-react with common cold coronaviruses.

The ViraFEST assay expanded antigen-specific CD4+ T cells with viral peptide pools before sequencing. It was after 10 days of culture that CD4+ T cells were isolated. The vaccine recipients had no prior SARS-CoV-2 infection, with negative nucleocapsid antibodies. Every well got a few million PBMC, which were grown with 8.5 to 10 IU/ml IL-2 and 9 to 10 ug/ml peptides. A word on this clone: Its matching antigen is unknown.

TCRdb keeps only in-frame clones here, not all; method: immunoSEQ multiplex PCR. The sample yields tens of thousands of clones, 60% to 80% seen once. This CDR3 is built from 18 residues. With 3 bases clipped from V and 0 bases from J, the junction kept 5 bases outside the gene matches. This receptor was identified in a human donor who received a COVID-19 vaccine. Here the sequenced sample was CD4+ T cells from PBMCs cultured with HCoV-NL63 spike peptides, taken before COVID-19 vaccination. V is TRBV23-1 and J is TRBJ2-3; TRBD2 agrees at 14 bases. TRBV23-1 is designated an ORF whose function remains uncertain. CDR3 protein: CASSHLTSGGGSTDTQYF. The CDR3 nucleotides read TGCGCCAGCAGTCACCTGACTAGCGGGGGGGGTAGCACAGATACGCAGTATTTT.